This TCR beta chain was identified in a study of T cell clones after liver transplantation. The wider study: TCRbeta sequencing after a pre-transplant mixed lymphocyte reaction identified graft-donor-reactive clones, later tracked in post-transplant blood. Study-level results: In two subjects, few donor cells limited the measurable donor-reactive repertoire. Conclusions were preliminary, with small, heterogeneous patient groups.

CDR1 MNHNS and CDR2 SASEGT come from the germline V gene. The CDR3 contains 14 residues. The V and J ends lost 8 bases and 7 bases, in that order; junction bases with no gene match: 8. On this clone itself: Its matching antigen is unknown.

This table comes from immunoSEQ multiplex PCR, and its TCRdb copy is limited to in-frame clones, with some not included. The repertoire has 45,000 to 60,000 clones, less than 90% of them found once; the top ten carry 14%. This receptor was obtained from a human patient who received a liver transplant. Some T cells may be transferred from the graft donor. The chain carries TRBV6-1 and TRBJ2-3, with 11 bases matching TRBD2. The specimen comprised CD8+ T cells from blood, sampled 12 months after liver transplant. The CDR3 DNA reads as TGTGCCAGCGCTAGCGGGAGGTTCCCGCATACGCAGTATTTT. This sequence encodes CASASGRFPHTQYF.